This passage covers 5 T cell receptor beta chains from one sample sequenced in a study of blood T cells in healthy people across ages. Sample-barcoded 5' priming and a J-beta primer mix drove a second PCR of about 6 to 12 cycles. MiXCR, applied by TCRdb to the 5' RACE reads, yields one record per CDR3 protein. Of 380,000 or so distinct CDR3 sequences in the sample, about 55% were seen once. The sequenced sample was blood. These receptors were taken from a man aged 55 to 70 in good health.

This chain links TRBV25-1 with TRBJ2-7, with D perhaps TRBD2 (5 bases). The V end was cut by 5 bases, the J end by 7 bases, with 15 bases between. This CDR3 has 13 residues. Germline CDR1 is MGHDK and CDR2 is SYGVNS. In DNA form, the CDR3 reads TGTGCCAGCAGTAACCCCGACCCGGGGGAGCAGTACTTC. It encodes CASSNPDPGEQYF.

The gene calls are TRBV20-1 and TRBJ2-3; 8 bases are a match to TRBD2. The V gene end was trimmed by 4 bases and the J gene end by 4 bases; junction bases not matched to a gene: 13. CDR3 length equals 16 residues. The V gene's germline CDR1 is DFQATT and CDR2 SNEGSKA (reference sequence). The CDR3 protein is CSAKPGLAGFSDTQYF. The CDR3 region has the DNA TGCAGTGCTAAACCGGGATTAGCGGGATTTTCAGATACGCAGTATTTT.

This rearrangement joins TRBV5-1 to TRBJ1-2; 8 bases line up with TRBD1. Germline CDR1 is SGHRS and CDR2 is YFSETQ. CDR3 length equals 14 residues. J lost 4 bases, V lost 2 bases, and 4 bases had no gene match. CDR3 coding DNA: TGCGCCAGCAGCTTCGGACAGGGAGCCTATGGCTACACCTTC. Its translation: CASSFGQGAYGYTF.

This clonotype was observed at least ten times. V gene TRBV7-8 combines with J gene TRBJ2-7, with unresolved D. This CDR3 has 14 amino acids. Germline V gene sequence: CDR1 SGHVS, CDR2 FQNEAQ. V lost 2 bases and J lost 0, with 8 bases in between. As DNA, the CDR3 is TGTGCCAGCAGCTTAAATTTAGTCTCCTACGAGCAGTACTTC. Amino acids: CASSLNLVSYEQYF.

Comment on this clonotype: Just one base apart from a much larger clone, this may be a read error. The chain employs TRBV7-9 and TRBJ1-6; D possibly corresponds to TRBD1 (6 bases). The CDR3 is made up of 17 amino acids. CDR1 is SEHNR, CDR2 FQNEAQ, per germline (reference sequence). The CDR3 here is CVSSSHLIEDSNSPLHF. The CDR3 DNA reads TGTGTCAGCAGCTCCCATTTAATTGAGGACAGCAATTCACCCCTCCACTTT.